This T cell receptor beta chain was found in a study of shared clonotypes between healthy human individuals. Splitting of each subset's genomic DNA was done evenly across several immunoSEQ plates. Libraries were prepared by immunoSEQ multiplex PCR; TCRdb keeps only in-frame clonotypes and omits some of them. Of some 470,000 clones in the sample, over 60% were seen once. General study points: Clonotype sharing among the donors was expected to vary with sequencing depth.

Worth noting for this clone: The antigen is unknown.

This CDR3 has 12 amino acids. V was shortened by 5 bases and J by 8 bases, with 11 bases between the two germline ends. CDR1 and CDR2 (germline): MNHEY, SMNVEV (reference sequence). The material sequenced was PBMCs. The source is a woman aged 40-49 years in good health. Some clones in this sample may be carry-over from other donors' samples. V and J are TRBV27 and TRBJ2-3, with a tentative D call TRBD2 (5 bases). CDR3 sequence reads: CASSPREGTQYF. CDR3 sequence (DNA): TGTGCCAGCAGTCCTCGCGAGGGTACGCAGTATTTT.